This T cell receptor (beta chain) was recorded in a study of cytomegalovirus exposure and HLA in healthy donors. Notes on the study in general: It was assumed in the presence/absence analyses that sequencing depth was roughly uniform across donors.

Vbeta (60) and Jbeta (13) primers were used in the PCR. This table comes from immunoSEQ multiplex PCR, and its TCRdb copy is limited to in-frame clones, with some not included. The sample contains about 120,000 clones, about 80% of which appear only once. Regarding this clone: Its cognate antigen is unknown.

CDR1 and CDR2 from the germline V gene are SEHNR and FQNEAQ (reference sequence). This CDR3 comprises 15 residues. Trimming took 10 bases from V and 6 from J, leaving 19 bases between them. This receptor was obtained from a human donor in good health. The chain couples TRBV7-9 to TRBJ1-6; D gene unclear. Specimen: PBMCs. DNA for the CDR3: TGTGCCATCCCCCTCGCCCCAGGATCTAATTCACCCCTCCACTTT. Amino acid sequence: CAIPLAPGSNSPLHF.